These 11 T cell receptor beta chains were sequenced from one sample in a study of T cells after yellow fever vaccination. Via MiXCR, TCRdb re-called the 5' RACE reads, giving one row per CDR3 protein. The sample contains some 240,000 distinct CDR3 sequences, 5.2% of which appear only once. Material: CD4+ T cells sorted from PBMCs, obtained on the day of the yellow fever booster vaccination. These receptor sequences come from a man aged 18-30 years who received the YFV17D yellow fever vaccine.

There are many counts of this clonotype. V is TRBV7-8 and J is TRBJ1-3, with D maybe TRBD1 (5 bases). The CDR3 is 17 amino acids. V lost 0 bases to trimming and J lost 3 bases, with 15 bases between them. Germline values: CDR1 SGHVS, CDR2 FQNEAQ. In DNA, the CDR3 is TGTGCCAGCAGCTTAGCGCAGGGCGGGGGTGGTGGAAACACCATATATTTT. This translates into CASSLAQGGGGGNTIYF.

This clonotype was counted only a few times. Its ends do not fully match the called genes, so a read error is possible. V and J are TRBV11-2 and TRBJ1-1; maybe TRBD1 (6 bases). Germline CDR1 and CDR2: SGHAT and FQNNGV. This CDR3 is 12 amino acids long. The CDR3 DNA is TGTGCCAGCAGCAGTGGGGGGGCTGAGGCTTTCTTT. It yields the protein CASSSGGAEAFF. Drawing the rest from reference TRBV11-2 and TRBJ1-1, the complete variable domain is EAGVAQSPRYKIIEKRQSVAFWCNPISGHATLYWYQQILGQGPKLLIQFQNNGVVDDSQLPKDRFSAERLKGVDSTLKIQPAKLEDSAVYLCASSSGGAEAFFGQGTRLTVV.

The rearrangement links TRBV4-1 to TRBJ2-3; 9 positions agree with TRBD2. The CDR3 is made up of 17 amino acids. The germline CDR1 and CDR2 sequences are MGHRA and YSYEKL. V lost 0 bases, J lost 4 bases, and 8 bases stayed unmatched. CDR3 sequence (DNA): TGCGCCAGCAGCCAAGAAGGAGGTAGCGGGGGTGCAGATACGCAGTATTTT. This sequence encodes CASSQEGGSGGADTQYF.

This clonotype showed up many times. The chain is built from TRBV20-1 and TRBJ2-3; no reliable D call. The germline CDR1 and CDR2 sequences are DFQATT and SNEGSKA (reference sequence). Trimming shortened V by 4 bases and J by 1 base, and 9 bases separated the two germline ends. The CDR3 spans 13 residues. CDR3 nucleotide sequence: TGCAGTGCTATGGGTGGACGCACAGATACGCAGTATTTT. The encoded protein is CSAMGGRTDTQYF.

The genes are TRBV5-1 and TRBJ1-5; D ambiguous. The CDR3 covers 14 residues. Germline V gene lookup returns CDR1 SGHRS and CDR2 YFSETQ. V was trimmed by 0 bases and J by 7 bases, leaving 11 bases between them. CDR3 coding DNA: TGCGCCAGCAGCTTGGGTGGCATGCGGCAGCCCCAGCATTTT. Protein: CASSLGGMRQPQHF.

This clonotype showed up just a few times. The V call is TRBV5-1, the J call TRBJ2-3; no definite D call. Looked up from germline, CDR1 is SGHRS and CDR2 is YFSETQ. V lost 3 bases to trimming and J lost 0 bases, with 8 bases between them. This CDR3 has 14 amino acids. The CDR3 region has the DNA TGCGCCAGCAGCTCCCTGCCTAGCACAGATACGCAGTATTTT. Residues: CASSSLPSTDTQYF.

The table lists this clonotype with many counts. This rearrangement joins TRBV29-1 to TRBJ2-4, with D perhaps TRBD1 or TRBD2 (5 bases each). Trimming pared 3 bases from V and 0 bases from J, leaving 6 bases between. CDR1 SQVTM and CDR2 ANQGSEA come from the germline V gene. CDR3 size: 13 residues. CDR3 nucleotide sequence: TGCAGCGTTGAGGGGGAAGCCAAAAACATTCAGTACTTC. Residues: CSVEGEAKNIQYF.

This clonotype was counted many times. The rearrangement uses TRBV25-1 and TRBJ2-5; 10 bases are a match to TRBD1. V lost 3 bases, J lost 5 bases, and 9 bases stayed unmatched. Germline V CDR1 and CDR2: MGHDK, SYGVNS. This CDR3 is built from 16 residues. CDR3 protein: CASSDLTGTGVETQYF. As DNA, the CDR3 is TGTGCCAGCAGTGATCTAACCGGGACAGGGGTCGAGACCCAGTACTTC.

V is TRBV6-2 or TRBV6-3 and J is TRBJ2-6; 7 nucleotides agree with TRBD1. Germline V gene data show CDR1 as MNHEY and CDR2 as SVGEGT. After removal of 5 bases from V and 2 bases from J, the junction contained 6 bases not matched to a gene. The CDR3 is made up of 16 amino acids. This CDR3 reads CASSRDSSPGANVLTF. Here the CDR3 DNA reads TGTGCCAGCAGTCGGGACAGTTCTCCTGGGGCCAACGTCCTGACTTTC.

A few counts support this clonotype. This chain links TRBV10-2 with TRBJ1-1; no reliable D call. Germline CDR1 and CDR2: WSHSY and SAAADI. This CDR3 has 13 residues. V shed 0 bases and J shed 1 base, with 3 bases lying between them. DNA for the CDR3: TGCGCCAGCAGTGAGTCTAGGAACACTGAAGCTTTCTTT. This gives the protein CASSESRNTEAFF.

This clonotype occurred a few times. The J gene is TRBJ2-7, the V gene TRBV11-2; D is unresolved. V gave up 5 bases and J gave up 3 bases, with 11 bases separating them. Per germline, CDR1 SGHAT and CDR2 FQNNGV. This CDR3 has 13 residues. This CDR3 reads CASSPGGYYEQYF. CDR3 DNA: TGTGCCAGCAGCCCCGGTGGGTACTACGAGCAGTACTTC.